The present entry profiles one T cell receptor (beta chain) with its context. This sample was taken from a study of technical replicates of blood from a handful of donors. The CDR3 length is 15 residues. Trimming left V 4 bases short and J 6 bases short, with 18 bases between. Germline assignment: CDR1 SGDLS and CDR2 YYNGEE. Only in-frame clones appear in the TCRdb table, and some are missing; sequencing was by immunoSEQ multiplex PCR. The sample records roughly 60,000 clones, about 88% being singletons. The receptor comes from a human donor in good health. Some clones in this sample may be carry-over from other donors' samples. V is TRBV9 and J is TRBJ2-3; D may be TRBD1 (6 bases). Sequenced: PBMCs. CDR3 amino acids: CASSTSTGPGDTQYF. The CDR3 coding sequence is TGTGCCAGCAGCACCAGCACAGGGCCCGGTGATACGCAGTATTTT.